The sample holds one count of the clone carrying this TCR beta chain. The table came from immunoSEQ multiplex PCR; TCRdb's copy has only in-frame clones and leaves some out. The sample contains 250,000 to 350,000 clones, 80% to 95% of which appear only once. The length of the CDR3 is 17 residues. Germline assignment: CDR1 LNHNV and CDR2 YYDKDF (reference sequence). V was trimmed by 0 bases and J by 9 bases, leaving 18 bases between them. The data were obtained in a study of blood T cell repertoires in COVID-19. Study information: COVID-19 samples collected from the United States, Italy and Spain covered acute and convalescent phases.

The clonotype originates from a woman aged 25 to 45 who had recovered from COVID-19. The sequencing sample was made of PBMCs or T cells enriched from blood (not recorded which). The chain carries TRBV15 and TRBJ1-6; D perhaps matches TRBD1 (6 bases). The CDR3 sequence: CATSRDGGGAGSSPLHF. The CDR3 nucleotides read TGTGCCACCAGCAGAGATGGGGGGGGCGCGGGATCTTCACCCCTCCACTTT.